Listed below are T cell receptor beta chains from one sample, sequenced in a study of T cell repertoires in cytomegalovirus infection. TCRdb fed the reads into MiXCR, producing one record per CDR3 protein. The data contain some 390,000 distinct CDR3 sequences, roughly 18% of them seen just once; the ten biggest clones take up approximately 8%. The source material was PBMCs. These receptors were collected from a human donor in good health (CMV status not recorded). Some clones in this sample may be carry-over from other donors' samples. CDR3s include the opening cysteine and the closing phenylalanine or tryptophan. D genes are given only for firm matches. Not every row has a clone size; where given, it reads once, few, many or a size class.

>TRBV24-1|TRBJ2-1|-|many
TGTGCCACCAGTGACCCCGGGACGGGCCACAATGAGCAGTTCTTC
CATSDPGTGHNEQFF
>TRBV12-3/TRBV12-4|TRBJ2-3|-|-
TGTGCCAGCAGTTTAGGGGATCCGCAGTATTTT
CASSLGDPQYF
>TRBV28|TRBJ1-3|-|few
TGTGCCAGCGGTACTAGAGGACTGGCTGGAAACACCATATATTTT
CASGTRGLAGNTIYF
>TRBV7-9|TRBJ2-2|-|few
TGTGCCAGCAGCTTAGAGGCGGGGCGAGGCACCGGGGAGCTGTTTTTT
CASSLEAGRGTGELFF
>TRBV28|TRBJ2-5|TRBD1|few
TGTGCCAGCAGTTCGCACCAGGGGGTAGAGACCCAGTACTTC
CASSSHQGVETQYF
>TRBV7-2|TRBJ2-7|TRBD1|many
TGTGCCAGCAGCGACAGGGGGCGCTACGAGCAGTACTTC
CASSDRGRYEQYF
>TRBV5-1|TRBJ2-3|-|few
TGCGCCAGCAGCTTTGCAGGGGCGACTGGTACGCAGTATTTT
CASSFAGATGTQYF
>TRBV5-4|TRBJ2-2|TRBD1|-
TGTGCCAGCAGCTCTGAGACAGGGAGCACCGGGGAGCTGTTTTTT
CASSSETGSTGELFF
>TRBV23-1|TRBJ2-7|-|few
TGCGCCAGCAGGCCCCGGGACCCCCCAAGGCACGAGCAGTACTTC
CASRPRDPPRHEQYF
>TRBV12-3/TRBV12-4|TRBJ1-5|-|many
TGTGCCAGCAGCCCCCTGGGACATCAGCCCCAGCATTTT
CASSPLGHQPQHF
>TRBV2|TRBJ2-5|-|many
TGTGCCAGCAGTGAGGGGTTAGGGTTGGAGACCCAGTACTTC
CASSEGLGLETQYF
>TRBV6-6|TRBJ2-1|-|-
TGTGCCAGCACTACCATCACAGCACTCTGGGAAGGACCCCACTACAATGAGCAGTTCTTC
CASTTITALWEGPHYNEQFF
>TRBV6-5|TRBJ1-4|-|-
TGTGCCAGCAGTTACTCGGTCGGTACAGAGGGTAATGAAAAACTGTTTTTT
CASSYSVGTEGNEKLFF
>TRBV5-1|TRBJ1-1|-|few
TGCGCCAGCAGCTTGATCACGGCGAACACTGAAGCTTTCTTT
CASSLITANTEAFF
>TRBV7-9|TRBJ1-5|TRBD1|many
TGTGCCAGCAGCCCACAGGGGTCAGGAACCAATCAGCCCCAGCATTTT
CASSPQGSGTNQPQHF
>TRBV6-5|TRBJ1-5|-|-
TGTGCCAGCCGAAGGACAGAAGGACAGCCCCAGCATTTT
CASRRTEGQPQHF
>TRBV5-5|TRBJ1-2|-|few
TGTGCCAGCAGCTTGAACTTTGGGCCGACGTCCTATGGCTACACCTTC
CASSLNFGPTSYGYTF
>TRBV7-2|TRBJ1-2|TRBD1|many
TGTGCCAGCAGCTTCGACAGGGCCTATGGCTACACCTTC
CASSFDRAYGYTF
>TRBV28|TRBJ1-2|TRBD1|-
TGTGCCAGCAGACGTCCGGGACAGGGAATTAATGGCTACACCTTC
CASRRPGQGINGYTF
>TRBV4-3|TRBJ2-1|-|-
TGCGCCAGCAGCCAAGTGTTAAGCTCCTACAATGAGCAGTTCTTC
CASSQVLSSYNEQFF
>TRBV20-1|TRBJ1-2|-|few
TGCAGTGCTAGAGATCCTACAGGGAACTATGGCTACACCTTC
CSARDPTGNYGYTF
>TRBV7-2|TRBJ1-1|-|-
TGTGCCAGCAGCTTCCAGTCGGACACTGAAGCTTTCTTT
CASSFQSDTEAFF
>TRBV20-1|TRBJ2-1|TRBD2|once
TGCAGTGCTGGAGGACTAGCGGGAGCCTACAATGAGCAGTTCTTC
CSAGGLAGAYNEQFF
>TRBV20-1|TRBJ2-7|TRBD2|-
TGCAGTGCTTTTACTCCGACTAGCGGGAGATACGAGCAGTACTTC
CSAFTPTSGRYEQYF
>TRBV7-9|TRBJ2-5|-|few
TGTGCCAGCAGCTCCCCCGGGGTGGAGACCCAGTACTTC
CASSSPGVETQYF
>TRBV7-6|TRBJ1-1|-|many
TGTGCCAGCAGCCCATCAGGGTTGAACACTGAAGCTTTCTTT
CASSPSGLNTEAFF
>TRBV11-3|TRBJ2-1|-|-
TGTGCCAGCAGCCCGGGGGGACAGACTAATGAGCAGTTCTTC
CASSPGGQTNEQFF
>TRBV7-2|TRBJ2-1|TRBD2|many
TGTGCCAGCAGCTCAGGACTAGCGGGATCGAATGAGCAGTTCTTC
CASSSGLAGSNEQFF
>TRBV19|TRBJ1-4|-|few
TGTGCCAGTAGTGCCGGGGGGTATGAAAAACTGTTTTTT
CASSAGGYEKLFF
>TRBV12-3/TRBV12-4|TRBJ2-1|-|many
TGTGCCAGCAGCCCCCCGACAGCCCTATCCTACAATGAGCAGTTCTTC
CASSPPTALSYNEQFF
>TRBV9|TRBJ1-2|TRBD1|few
TGTGCCAGCAGCGCGACAGGGTTTGGCTACACCTTC
CASSATGFGYTF